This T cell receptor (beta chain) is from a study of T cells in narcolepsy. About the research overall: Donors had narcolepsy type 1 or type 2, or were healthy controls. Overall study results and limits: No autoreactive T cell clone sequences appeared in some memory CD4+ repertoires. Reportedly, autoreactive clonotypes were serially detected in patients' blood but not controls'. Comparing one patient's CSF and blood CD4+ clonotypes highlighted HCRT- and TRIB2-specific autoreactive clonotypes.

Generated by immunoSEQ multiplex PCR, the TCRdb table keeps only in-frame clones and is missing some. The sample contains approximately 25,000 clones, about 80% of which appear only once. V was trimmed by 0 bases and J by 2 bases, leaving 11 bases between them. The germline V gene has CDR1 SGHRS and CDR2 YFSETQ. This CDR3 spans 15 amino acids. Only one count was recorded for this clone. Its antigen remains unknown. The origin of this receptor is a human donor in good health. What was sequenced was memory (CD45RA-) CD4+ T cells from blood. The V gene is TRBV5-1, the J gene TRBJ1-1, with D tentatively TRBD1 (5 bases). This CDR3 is CASSLVAGLNTEAFF. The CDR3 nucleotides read TGCGCCAGCAGCTTGGTGGCAGGGTTAAACACTGAAGCTTTCTTT.